The clone carrying this TCR beta chain was picked up one time. V lost 0 bases and J lost 4, with 9 bases in between. CDR1 is SNHLY, CDR2 FYNNEI, per germline. This CDR3 contains 14 residues. Methods used by the authors: Reference gene primers were amplified, and this amplification served to estimate nucleated cell counts. TCRdb's copy holds only in-frame clones and misses some; the assay was immunoSEQ multiplex PCR. V and J calls plus clone size are reproduced from that table; the DNA served to infer D and trimming. This sample has 80,000 to 100,000 clones, with about nine tenths found just once. The sample belongs to a study of blood T cell repertoires in COVID-19. About the research overall: The samples span acute and convalescent COVID-19 from the United States, Italy and Spain. Nucleic acid was either cDNA or gDNA, and it came from T cells, B-cell-depleted T cells, or PBMCs.

The sequencing sample was made of peripheral blood. The chain is built from TRBV2 and TRBJ1-2; D is ambiguous. The clonotype originates from a human donor with active COVID-19. The donor label of this sample is uncertain. For the CDR3, the DNA is TGTGCCAGCAGTGAAGCCGAGGGAGGCTATGGCTACACCTTC. Protein product: CASSEAEGGYGYTF.